Each of the 27 T cell receptor beta chains below was sequenced from the same sample in a study of beta chain features in type 1 diabetes. Findings and limits, study-wide: Patients with Type 1 diabetes showed moderately but significantly shorter TCRB CDR3s in all four CD4+ subsets.

cDNA synthesis used the whole RNA isolate, giving expressed TCRB sequences. The table came from immunoSEQ multiplex PCR; TCRdb's copy has only in-frame clones and leaves some out. The sample records about 660,000 clones, over 12% being singletons. No antigens are known for them. The sample was naive CD4+ T cells from blood. These receptor sequences come from a man between 18 and 29 years old with type 1 diabetes.

The chain recombines TRBV13 with TRBJ2-3, with TRBD2 identical over 11 bases. V trimming: 4 bases; J trimming: 7 bases; junction bases outside the gene matches: 7. The CDR3 runs to 15 residues. Germline CDR1 reads PRHDT; CDR2 reads FYEKMQ (reference sequence). CDR3 nucleotides: TGTGCCAGCAGCTCTTATAGCGGGGGGGCAAATACGCAGTATTTT. Amino acids: CASSSYSGGANTQYF.

The chain employs TRBV6-5 and TRBJ1-5; 7 nucleotides match TRBD1. The germline CDR1 and CDR2 sequences are MNHEY and SVGAGI. The CDR3 contains 15 residues. The V and J ends lost 5 bases and 5 bases, in that order; junction bases with no gene match: 9. The CDR3 coding sequence is TGTGCCAGCAGTGCGAACAGGGGTTGGGATCAGCCCCAGCATTTT. This translates into CASSANRGWDQPQHF.

The chain combines TRBV30 with TRBJ2-5; the D call may be TRBD1 or TRBD2 (8 bases each). The germline gives CDR1 GTSNPN, CDR2 SVGIG (reference sequence). Trimming cost V 1 base and J 6 bases, with 18 bases left between them. The CDR3 is 15 amino acids. The CDR3 loop reads CAWSGGRQGAKTQYF. Here the CDR3 DNA reads TGTGCCTGGAGTGGCGGGAGGCAGGGGGCAAAGACCCAGTACTTC. The variable domain in full, with the rest retrieved from reference TRBV30 and TRBJ2-5, is SQTIHQWPATLVQPVGSPLSLECTVEGTSNPNLYWYRQAAGRGLQLLFYSVGIGQISSEVPQNLSASRPQDRQFILSSKKLLLSDSGFYLCAWSGGRQGAKTQYFGPGTRLLVL.

This clone was found a few times. The chain combines TRBV30 with TRBJ2-2; D possibly corresponds to TRBD1 (6 bases). Germline CDR1 and CDR2: GTSNPN and SVGIG (reference sequence). The CDR3 runs to 11 residues. The ends were cut back, 4 bases at V and 9 bases at J, with 9 bases in the middle. In DNA, the CDR3 is TGTGCCTGGATTCGGGACAGGGAGCTGTTTTTT. This codes for CAWIRDRELFF.

The rearrangement links TRBV29-1 to TRBJ1-1; D is ambiguous. V dropped 6 bases and J dropped 0 bases, with 11 bases sitting between them. The CDR3 runs to 13 residues. Per germline, CDR1 SQVTM and CDR2 ANQGSEA. The CDR3 reads CSVGCLMNTEAFF. CDR3 sequence (DNA): TGCAGCGTCGGGTGTCTCATGAACACTGAAGCTTTCTTT.

This clone came up a few times. The gene calls are TRBV28 and TRBJ1-1; D gene unclear. V lost 6 bases, J lost 4 bases, and 6 bases lay in between. The CDR3 has 11 residues. Germline V gene data show CDR1 as MDHEN and CDR2 as SYDVKM. CDR3 in DNA: TGTGCCAGCAGGAATATCACTGAAGCTTTCTTT. It specifies CASRNITEAFF.

The V call is TRBV9, the J call TRBJ1-2, with TRBD1 identical over 7 bases. The CDR3 totals 15 residues. Germline V gene data show CDR1 as SGDLS and CDR2 as YYNGEE. The trim removed 1 base at V and 8 bases at J, leaving 11 bases unmatched. CDR3 loop: CASSVQGTDSLGYTF. The CDR3 coding sequence is TGTGCCAGCAGCGTACAAGGGACAGATTCCCTGGGCTACACCTTC.

This clone was observed once. The chain employs TRBV7-2 and TRBJ2-2; the D is unclear. Trimming took 4 bases from V and 5 from J, leaving 2 bases between them. Germline assignment: CDR1 SGHTA and CDR2 FQGNSA. The CDR3 contains 11 residues. CDR3 amino acids: CASSYTGELFF. The CDR3 DNA reads TGTGCCAGCAGCTATACCGGGGAGCTGTTTTTT.

In its sample, this clone was seen a few times. The chain links TRBV6-6 to TRBJ2-7; TRBD2 agrees at 7 bases. Germline CDR1 and CDR2: MNHNY and SVGAGI (reference sequence). Trimming cost V 0 bases and J 5 bases; bases outside gene matches: 10. This CDR3 is built from 16 residues. The CDR3 nucleotides read TGTGCCAGCAGTTACTCGAGGGGAGCGGGGTGGAACGAGCAGTACTTC. This codes for CASSYSRGAGWNEQYF.

This clone was detected only a few times. The rearrangement links TRBV30 to TRBJ2-7; no firm D call. V lost 0 bases, J lost 1 base, and 7 bases lay in between. CDR3 size: 13 residues. Germline V gives CDR1 GTSNPN, CDR2 SVGIG (reference sequence). The CDR3 nucleotides are TGTGCCTGGAGTGTATCTTTGTCCTACGAGCAGTACTTC. Its translation: CAWSVSLSYEQYF.

The V and J genes are TRBV25-1 and TRBJ1-6, with a tentative D call TRBD1 (5 bases). The CDR3 extends over 14 amino acids. Germline CDR1 MGHDK, CDR2 SYGVNS. Trimming took 3 bases from V and 11 from J, leaving 14 bases between them. The CDR3 spells CASSDRWDAAPLHF. As DNA, the CDR3 is TGTGCCAGCAGTGACCGGTGGGACGCGGCACCCCTCCACTTT.

The CDR3 here is CASRQTYEQYF. As DNA, the CDR3 is TGTGCCAGTCGACAGACCTACGAGCAGTACTTC. This sequence joins TRBV2 and TRBJ2-7; tentatively, D is TRBD1 (5 bases). The CDR3 consists of 11 residues. Trimming removed 9 bases from V and 2 bases from J, with 8 bases in between. Germline V lookup: CDR1 SNHLY, CDR2 FYNNEI. The whole variable domain, filled in from reference TRBV2 and TRBJ2-7, reads EPEVTQTPSHQVTQMGQEVILRCVPISNHLYFYWYRQILGQKVEFLVSFYNNEISEKSEIFDDQFSVERPDGSNFTLKIRSTKLEDSAMYFCASRQTYEQYFGPGTRLTVT.

The V and J genes are TRBV27 and TRBJ1-2; tentative D call: TRBD1 (6 bases). V lost 2 bases and J 4 bases, leaving 14 bases between the germline ends. The CDR3 spans 15 residues. Germline V gene sequence: CDR1 MNHEY, CDR2 SMNVEV (reference sequence). In DNA, the CDR3 is TGTGCCAGCAGTTTAGTGGGGGCCCGGGGCTATGGCTACACCTTC. Translated: CASSLVGARGYGYTF.

This chain connects TRBV4-3 to TRBJ2-5, with unresolved D. Germline V gene lookup returns CDR1 LGHNA and CDR2 YSLEER. With 0 bases removed from V and 4 bases from J, the gap between germline ends came to 6 bases. The CDR3 sequence is 13 residues long. The CDR3 sequence: CASSQDRAETQYF. The CDR3 nucleotides are TGCGCCAGCAGCCAAGATAGGGCAGAGACCCAGTACTTC.

The chain recombines TRBV7-9 with TRBJ2-5; 10 nucleotides match TRBD1. Losses at the gene ends were 4 bases for V and 5 bases for J; bases not matched to a gene: 4. Germline CDR1 is SEHNR and CDR2 is FQNEAQ (reference sequence). The CDR3 runs to 14 residues. Here the CDR3 reads CASSWGQGIETQYF. In nucleotides, the CDR3 is TGTGCCAGCAGCTGGGGACAGGGGATCGAGACCCAGTACTTC.

This clone was observed a handful of times. The chain employs TRBV5-1 and TRBJ2-3, with 13 bases matching TRBD2. The CDR3 loop spans 15 amino acids. V shed 3 bases and J 4 bases; nucleotides not matched to a gene: 2. In germline, CDR1 is SGHRS, CDR2 YFSETQ. CDR3 in amino acids: CASSSTSGRADTQYF. The CDR3 DNA reads TGCGCCAGCAGCTCTACTAGCGGGAGGGCAGATACGCAGTATTTT.

This clone was observed a few times. The V and J genes are TRBV30 and TRBJ2-2; D possibly matches TRBD1 or TRBD2 (5 bases each). The ends were cut back, 1 base at V and 10 bases at J, with 10 bases in the middle. The CDR3 has 12 amino acids. Per the germline V gene, CDR1 is GTSNPN and CDR2 is SVGIG (reference sequence). This CDR3 is CAWSGTGPELFF. DNA for the CDR3: TGTGCCTGGAGTGGGACGGGACCGGAGCTGTTTTTT.

Only a few counts were recorded for this clone. The rearrangement joins TRBV7-2 to TRBJ2-5; possibly TRBD2 for D (7 bases). Germline CDR1 and CDR2: SGHTA and FQGNSA. This CDR3 comprises 16 residues. V was pared by 5 bases and J by 5 bases, with 21 bases between. DNA for the CDR3: TGTGCCAGCAGCCCCCGGTTGGGGGGGGGCCGGGAGACCCAGTACTTC. Its translation: CASSPRLGGGRETQYF.

This clone was recorded a few times. The V call is TRBV5-4, the J call TRBJ1-1, with 7 bases fitting TRBD1. Germline CDR1 is SGHNT and CDR2 is YYREEE (reference sequence). V lost 4 bases, J lost 1 base, and 7 bases stayed unmatched. This CDR3 spans 15 amino acids. The CDR3 coding sequence is TGTGCCAGCAGCCCGGTACACAGGGGGAACACTGAAGCTTTCTTT. Translated, it gives CASSPVHRGNTEAFF.

The chain recombines TRBV28 with TRBJ2-7, with 9 positions matching TRBD1. Trimming removed 7 bases from V and 2 bases from J; junction bases left unmatched: 6. The V gene's germline CDR1 is MDHEN and CDR2 SYDVKM. The CDR3 sequence is 14 residues long. The CDR3 here is CASNPGQGPYEQYF. As DNA, the CDR3 is TGTGCCAGCAATCCGGGACAGGGTCCCTACGAGCAGTACTTC.

This clone was observed a few times. The chain combines TRBV9 with TRBJ2-7; possible D gene TRBD2, 8 bases. This CDR3 has 17 residues. Germline V CDR1 and CDR2: SGDLS, YYNGEE. V lost 4 bases and J 7 bases, leaving 27 bases between the germline ends. Written as DNA, the CDR3 is TGTGCCAGCAGCCCCACGGGGGGGACAGTCGGGATCGGGGAGCAGTACTTC. Its protein product is CASSPTGGTVGIGEQYF.

This clone was counted only a few times. The chain carries TRBV28 and TRBJ1-1; 8 nucleotides match TRBD1. Trimming took 5 bases from V and 5 from J; bases not matched to a gene: 7. Germline loops: CDR1 MDHEN, CDR2 SYDVKM. This CDR3 comprises 14 residues. The CDR3 loop is CASSTQGAETEAFF. In nucleotides, the CDR3 is TGTGCCAGCAGTACCCAGGGGGCTGAGACTGAAGCTTTCTTT.

This clone came up a few times. The genes are TRBV27 and TRBJ2-7; D not resolved. Germline V gene sequence: CDR1 MNHEY, CDR2 SMNVEV (reference sequence). Trimming cost V 5 bases and J 2 bases, with 10 bases left between them. The CDR3 extends over 13 amino acids. The CDR3 coding sequence is TGTGCCAGCAGTGCCGCAGGTGCCTACGAGCAGTACTTC. It yields the protein CASSAAGAYEQYF.

As concerns this clone: Other nucleotide sequences from this sample produce the same CDR3. The CDR3 protein is CASSLVTYEQYF. As DNA, the CDR3 is TGTGCCAGCAGCTTAGTCACCTACGAGCAGTACTTC. V usage is TRBV7-9 and J usage is TRBJ2-7; D unclear. Germline-derived CDR1 and CDR2 are SEHNR and FQNEAQ (reference sequence). The CDR3 contains 12 residues. Deletions cut 1 base from V and 2 bases from J, with 3 bases between.

V usage is TRBV7-2 and J usage is TRBJ1-2; 8 positions match TRBD1. The CDR3 runs 15 residues. The germline V gene has CDR1 SGHTA and CDR2 FQGNSA. V lost 1 base and J lost 5; bases outside the gene matches: 6. CDR3 region: CASSLETGVLYGYTF. CDR3 DNA sequence: TGTGCCAGCAGCTTAGAGACAGGGGTTCTTTATGGCTACACCTTC.

The chain employs TRBV7-2 and TRBJ2-5; 10 bases match TRBD1. This CDR3 is 16 amino acids long. Germline trimming cut 5 bases from V and 5 bases from J; bases unmatched to any gene: 11. The germline CDR1 and CDR2 sequences are SGHTA and FQGNSA. This CDR3 is CASSRLRDRGTETQYF. The DNA for the CDR3 is TGTGCCAGCAGCCGCTTGCGGGACAGGGGTACGGAGACCCAGTACTTC.

This clone was counted only a few times. This chain's CDR3 is CASSYGWDTDTQYF. DNA for the CDR3: TGTGCCAGCAGTTACGGGTGGGATACGGATACGCAGTATTTT. The chain links TRBV6-5 to TRBJ2-3; D is unresolved. The CDR3 is made up of 14 amino acids. Germline V lookup: CDR1 MNHEY, CDR2 SVGAGI. Trimming cost V 2 bases and J 6 bases, with 12 bases left between them.